The 21 T cell receptor beta chains in this list originate from one sample, sequenced in a study of cytomegalovirus exposure and HLA in healthy donors. Amplification used 60 Vbeta primers and 13 Jbeta primers. The method was immunoSEQ multiplex PCR; TCRdb's version includes in-frame clones alone and lacks a portion of them. Of 150,000 to 250,000 clones listed, 82% are singletons. Specimen: PBMCs. These receptors originate from a boy aged 2 to 10 in good health and CMV-seronegative.

V and J are TRBV7-2 and TRBJ1-2; no clear D gene. Germline CDR1 reads SGHTA; CDR2 reads FQGNSA. Trimming pared 2 bases from V and 0 bases from J, leaving 19 bases between. The CDR3 length is 18 residues. CDR3 sequence: CASSLWSPELRANYGYTF. The CDR3 DNA is TGTGCCAGCAGCTTATGGTCCCCCGAATTGAGAGCTAACTATGGCTACACCTTC.

This clone was observed a handful of times. This chain joins TRBV7-6 and TRBJ2-5; D is possibly TRBD2 (7 bases). Germline values: CDR1 SGHVS, CDR2 FNYEAQ. V gave up 4 bases and J gave up 2 bases, with 14 bases separating them. The CDR3 spans 15 residues. The CDR3 reads CASSSWGGPQETQYF. CDR3 sequence (DNA): TGTGCCAGCAGCTCGTGGGGGGGGCCTCAAGAGACCCAGTACTTC. Looking up the rest from reference TRBV7-6 and TRBJ2-5 gives the full variable domain: GAGVSQSPRYKVTKRGQDVALRCDPISGHVSLYWYRQALGQGPEFLTYFNYEAQQDKSGLPNDRFSAERPEGSISTLTIQRTEQRDSAMYRCASSSWGGPQETQYFGPGTRLLVL.

The chain joins TRBV29-1 to TRBJ2-6; 8 bases are a match to TRBD1. The junction had 2 bases not matched to a gene; V was cut back by 4 bases and J by 3 bases. The CDR3 loop spans 14 amino acids. Looked up from germline, CDR1 is SQVTM and CDR2 is ANQGSEA. The CDR3 protein is CSVGTGHGANVLTF. Written as DNA, the CDR3 is TGCAGCGTTGGGACAGGGCATGGGGCCAACGTCCTGACTTTC. Full variable domain (missing parts from reference TRBV29-1 and TRBJ2-6): SAVISQKPSRDICQRGTSLTIQCQVDSQVTMMFWYRQQPGQSLTLIATANQGSEATYESGFVIDKFPISRPNLTFSTLTVSNMSPEDSSIYLCSVGTGHGANVLTFGAGSRLTVL.

In its sample, this clone was seen a few times. The chain combines TRBV7-8 with TRBJ1-1; D gene ambiguous. Trimming took 0 bases from V and 5 from J, leaving 4 bases between them. The germline V gene encodes CDR1 SGHVS and CDR2 FQNEAQ. The CDR3 covers 12 residues. CDR3 amino acids: CASSLAGTEAFF. The CDR3 DNA sequence: TGTGCCAGCAGCTTAGCCGGGACTGAAGCTTTCTTT.

The chain carries TRBV5-5 and TRBJ2-5; 9 positions agree with TRBD2. V lost 4 bases to trimming and J lost 5 bases; unmatched junction nucleotides: 12. Per the germline V gene, CDR1 is SGHKS and CDR2 is YYEKEE (reference sequence). The CDR3 is 16 amino acids. Written as DNA, the CDR3 is TGTGCCAGCAGCCCCACGCTAGCGGGGTCATCGGAGACCCAGTACTTC. This translates into CASSPTLAGSSETQYF.

The chain carries TRBV6-5 and TRBJ1-5; possible D gene TRBD1, 6 bases. V lost 5 bases and J lost 5, with 16 bases in between. The CDR3 loop spans 15 amino acids. CDR1 is MNHEY and CDR2 is SVGAGI in the germline V gene. The CDR3 DNA reads as TGTGCCAGCAGTCGAGGGGGGGGCCGAGATCAGCCCCAGCATTTT. This encodes CASSRGGGRDQPQHF.

V usage is TRBV27 and J usage is TRBJ1-1; TRBD1 is a possible D gene (6 bases). The CDR3 runs to 14 residues. Trimming shortened V by 3 bases and J by 4 bases, and 12 bases separated the two germline ends. CDR1 and CDR2 from the germline V gene are MNHEY and SMNVEV (reference sequence). The CDR3: CASSLGGGSTEAFF. For the CDR3, the DNA is TGTGCCAGCAGTTTGGGAGGGGGGAGCACTGAAGCTTTCTTT.

This chain's CDR3 is CASARGFNSPLHF. The DNA of the CDR3 is TGCGCCAGCGCCAGGGGCTTTAATTCACCCCTCCACTTT. The chain carries TRBV4-3 and TRBJ1-6; D may be TRBD1 (6 bases). CDR1 LGHNA and CDR2 YSLEER come from the germline V gene. This CDR3 spans 13 amino acids. V was clipped by 8 bases and J by 6 bases, with 11 bases between them.

DNA of the CDR3: TGTGCCAGCAGGAGGACAAGGAGCTATGGCTACACCTTC. Its protein product is CASRRTRSYGYTF. The V and J genes are TRBV6-5 and TRBJ1-2, with D possibly matching TRBD1 (5 bases). Per germline, CDR1 MNHEY and CDR2 SVGAGI. This CDR3 is 13 amino acids long. V lost 6 bases, J lost 4 bases, and 12 bases lay in between.

This rearrangement joins TRBV7-9 to TRBJ2-1, with D maybe TRBD1 (6 bases). V lost 2 bases and J lost 8, with 10 bases in between. This CDR3 is 13 amino acids long. From germline, CDR1 is SEHNR and CDR2 FQNEAQ (reference sequence). The CDR3 region has the DNA TGTGCCAGCAGCTTAACAGGGCTCGATGAGCAGTTCTTC. Residues: CASSLTGLDEQFF.

The chain couples TRBV19 to TRBJ1-4; 8 positions agree with TRBD1. The V and J ends lost 7 bases and 3 bases, in that order; junction bases with no gene match: 4. Germline CDR1 LNHDA, CDR2 SQIVND (reference sequence). This CDR3 has 14 residues. For the CDR3, the DNA is TGTGCCAGTACCCAGGGGGCGGCTAATGAAAAACTGTTTTTT. Its translation is CASTQGAANEKLFF.

In this sample, this clone is medium-sized (0.01 to 0.1%). The rearrangement uses TRBV6-6 and TRBJ2-7; weak D call: TRBD2 (5 bases). Per the germline V gene, CDR1 is MNHNY and CDR2 is SVGAGI (reference sequence). The CDR3 length is 11 residues. Trimming took off 4 bases at V and 7 bases at J, with 8 bases between the two ends. CDR3 bases: TGTGCCAGCAGTTTTGGAGGAGAGCAGTACTTC. This codes for CASSFGGEQYF.

For this clone: A junction boundary mismatches the germline segment, possibly from a read error. V and J are TRBV18 and TRBJ2-2; D is tentatively TRBD1 or TRBD2 (5 bases each). The germline V gene has CDR1 KGHSH and CDR2 LQKENI. The CDR3 totals 16 residues. The CDR3 spells CASSPLGRENTGELFF. The CDR3 DNA sequence: TGTGCCAGCTCGCCACTAGGCAGGGAGAACACCGGGGAGCTGTTTTTT. Supplemented by reference TRBV18 and TRBJ2-2, the full variable domain reads NAGVMQNPRHLVRRRGQEARLRCSPMKGHSHVYWYRQLPEEGLKFMVYLQKENIIDESGMPKERFSAEFPKEGPSILRIQQVVRGDSAAYFCASSPLGRENTGELFFGEGSRLTVL.

The chain uses TRBV10-2 and TRBJ2-3; D is unclear. The length of the CDR3 is 11 residues. V lost 3 bases and J 6 bases, leaving 4 bases between the germline ends. Germline V CDR1 and CDR2: WSHSY, SAAADI. CDR3 loop: CASSDADTQYF. The DNA of the CDR3 is TGCGCCAGCAGTGATGCGGATACGCAGTATTTT.

The gene calls are TRBV5-4 and TRBJ2-5, with TRBD2 identical over 11 bases. CDR3 length: 16 amino acids. V shed 1 base and J 5 bases; nucleotides not matched to a gene: 7. The germline CDR1 and CDR2 sequences are SGHNT and YYREEE (reference sequence). CDR3 DNA sequence: TGTGCCAGCAGCTTGTCTAGCGGGGGGCCGGTTGAGACCCAGTACTTC. It specifies CASSLSSGGPVETQYF.

V is TRBV10-3 and J is TRBJ2-1; 9 bases line up with TRBD2. The CDR3 length is 15 residues. Germline-derived CDR1 and CDR2 are ENHRY and SYGVKD. Germline trimming cut 0 bases from V and 8 bases from J; bases unmatched to any gene: 5. The CDR3 DNA reads TGTGCCATCAGTGAGTCCGGGACTAGCCGTTATGAGCAGTTCTTC. Translated: CAISESGTSRYEQFF.

The chain employs TRBV7-9 and TRBJ1-4; D is perhaps TRBD1 (6 bases). Between the trimmed V and J ends, which lost 1 base and 4 bases, there was a span of 19 bases. CDR3 length equals 18 residues. The germline V gene has CDR1 SEHNR and CDR2 FQNEAQ (reference sequence). DNA for the CDR3: TGTGCCAGCAGCTTAGTATCAATGGGGGCAGACAATAATGAAAAACTGTTTTTT. Encoded protein: CASSLVSMGADNNEKLFF.

The rearrangement links TRBV7-3 to TRBJ2-5; a possible D gene is TRBD2 (5 bases). The CDR3 spans 15 residues. Looked up from germline, CDR1 is SGHTA and CDR2 is FQGTGA. With 2 bases removed from V and 4 bases from J, the gap between germline ends came to 14 bases. CDR3 DNA: TGTGCCAGCAGCTTAGGAGGCAGCCCAAGAGAGACCCAGTACTTC. Protein product: CASSLGGSPRETQYF.

The chain recombines TRBV27 with TRBJ2-7, with D possibly TRBD1 on 6 matching bases. The CDR3 consists of 15 residues. Trimming took off 2 bases at V and 6 bases at J, with 17 bases between the two ends. In germline, CDR1 is MNHEY, CDR2 SMNVEV (reference sequence). DNA for the CDR3: TGTGCCAGCAGTTTAAGGGGGTTCGATGCAGGCGAGCAGTACTTC. This encodes CASSLRGFDAGEQYF.

The rearrangement joins TRBV4-1 to TRBJ2-5; 10 nucleotides agree with TRBD2. The J call may be mistaken, given a closer DNA end match to TRBJ2-7. CDR1 MGHRA and CDR2 YSYEKL come from the germline V gene. This CDR3 contains 19 residues. CDR3: CASSQDRAGSGGGSYEQYF. The CDR3, as DNA: TGCGCCAGCAGCCAAGATAGGGCAGGAAGCGGGGGGGGCTCCTACGAGCAGTACTTC.

This chain uses TRBV27 with TRBJ2-5, with D unclear. Germline loops: CDR1 MNHEY, CDR2 SMNVEV (reference sequence). The CDR3 has 11 residues. Trimming pared 8 bases from V and 4 bases from J, leaving 8 bases between. The CDR3, as DNA: TGTGCCAGCCGCTCGGGAGAGACCCAGTACTTC. Translated, it gives CASRSGETQYF.